The clone carrying this TCR beta chain has more than one count but fewer than ten. The antigen is not known. The authors built TCR beta libraries using iRepertoire HTBI primers and Arm-PCR of CDR3 regions. Each CDR3 protein is one row after TCRdb ran MiXCR on the multiplex PCR reads. The repertoire holds 650,000 to 850,000 distinct CDR3 sequences, around 32% seen once, with around 40% in the top ten. Time point denoted: persistent/refractory GD, antithyroid drugs over 5 years with positive TRAb. PBMCs provided the RNA from which the TCR library was made. Patients with Graves' disease were diagnosed by American Thyroid Association guidelines. This entry is derived from a study of regulatory T cells in long-lasting Graves disease. Study details: To qualify as persistent, Graves' disease required over 5 years of antithyroid drugs with positive TSH receptor antibodies. General study findings and limits: The TCR repertoire of persistent Graves' patients was less diverse than that of newly diagnosed ones.

This TCR came from a female donor with Graves disease. The specimen comprised peripheral blood mononuclear cells (PBMCs), sampled when the disease was refractory, from a patient treated with antithyroid drugs.

The DNA for the CDR3 is TGTGCCAGCAGCCCGCATGTTTCGGATACTTTCTTT. Residues: CASSPHVSDTFF. V and J are TRBV6-1 and TRBJ1-1; no firm D call. The germline V and J ends were trimmed by 6 bases and 12 bases, with 17 bases remaining between them. CDR1 is MNHNS and CDR2 is SASEGT in the germline V gene. This CDR3 is built from 12 residues.